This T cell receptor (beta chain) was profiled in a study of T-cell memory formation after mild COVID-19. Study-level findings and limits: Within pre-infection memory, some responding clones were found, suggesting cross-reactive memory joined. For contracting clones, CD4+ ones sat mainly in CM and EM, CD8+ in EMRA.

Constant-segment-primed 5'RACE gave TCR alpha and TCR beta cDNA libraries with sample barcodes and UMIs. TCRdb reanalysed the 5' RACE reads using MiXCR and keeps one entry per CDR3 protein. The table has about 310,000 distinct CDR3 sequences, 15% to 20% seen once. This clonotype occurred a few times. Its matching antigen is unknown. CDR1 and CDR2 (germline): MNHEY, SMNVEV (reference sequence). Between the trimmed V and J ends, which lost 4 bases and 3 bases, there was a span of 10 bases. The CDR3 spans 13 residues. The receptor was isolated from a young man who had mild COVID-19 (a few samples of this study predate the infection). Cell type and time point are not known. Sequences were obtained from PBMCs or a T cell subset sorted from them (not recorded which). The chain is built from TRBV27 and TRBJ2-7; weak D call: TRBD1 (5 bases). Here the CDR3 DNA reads TGTGCCAGCAGTTCGGACAACAACTACGAGCAGTACTTC. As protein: CASSSDNNYEQYF.